The T cell receptor (beta chain) under discussion was sequenced for a study of blood T cell repertoires in COVID-19. Whole-study context: Sites in the United States, Italy and Spain provided acute and convalescent COVID-19 samples. PBMCs, B-cell-depleted T cells, or T cells provided the cDNA or gDNA that made up the material.

The CDR3 has 15 residues. Per germline, CDR1 SGHNT and CDR2 YYREEE (reference sequence). The junction had 1 base not matched to a gene; V was cut back by 2 bases and J by 0 bases. Original processing methods: Reference gene primers were amplified, and this amplification served to estimate nucleated cell counts. The table came from immunoSEQ multiplex PCR; TCRdb's copy has only in-frame clones and leaves some out. For V, J and clone size, that table is used; D and trimming come from the DNA. The table lists about 110,000 clones, about 83% of them singletons. Sequenced: peripheral blood. The TCR comes from a woman in her 70s with acute or convalescent COVID-19. This sequence joins TRBV5-4 and TRBJ2-7, with TRBD1 identical over 11 bases. The CDR3 sequence: CASSFGTGGSYEQYF. Here the CDR3 DNA reads TGTGCCAGCAGCTTCGGGACAGGGGGCTCCTACGAGCAGTACTTC. The variable domain in full, completed from reference TRBV5-4 and TRBJ2-7, reads ETGVTQSPTHLIKTRGQQVTLRCSSQSGHNTVSWYQQALGQGPQFIFQYYREEENGRGNFPPRFSGLQFPNYSSELNVNALELDDSALYLCASSFGTGGSYEQYFGPGTRLTVT.